The T cell receptor (beta chain) described here comes from a study of blood T cell repertoires in COVID-19. Study overall: T cells, B-cell-depleted T cells, or PBMCs supplied cDNA or gDNA.

Using immunoSEQ multiplex PCR, the repertoire was profiled, and TCRdb retains in-frame clones only, with some absent. The data contain hundreds of thousands of clones, 85% of them singletons. Per the germline V gene, CDR1 is LNHDA and CDR2 is SQIVND (reference sequence). The V gene end was trimmed by 4 bases and the J gene end by 5 bases; junction bases not matched to a gene: 5. This CDR3 spans 14 amino acids. Sequencing input: peripheral blood. The source is a man over 45 with active or convalescent COVID-19. The genes are TRBV19 and TRBJ2-5; TRBD1 aligns across 9 bases. The CDR3 protein is CASSTGQGYETQYF. CDR3 nucleotides: TGTGCCAGTAGTACGGGACAGGGTTATGAGACCCAGTACTTC.